This record covers a single TCR beta chain. The antigen is not known. These data come from a study of T-cell reconstitution after alpha-beta-depleted transplantation in children. Overall study results and limits: Newly generated T cells supplied most T-cell counts and diversity one year post-transplant. Reportedly, alpha-beta T cells present about two months post-transplant originated from several hundred expanded clones of graft origin. Several patients had high TCRbeta diversity at day 60; it came from surviving recipient T cells and thymic progenitors.

V shed 4 bases and J 4 bases; nucleotides not matched to a gene: 6. The CDR3 covers 14 residues. CDR1 is ENHRY, CDR2 SYGVKD, per germline. Unique molecular identifiers were used to barcode this TCRbeta library. TCRdb used MiXCR to reprocess the PCR reads, holding one entry per CDR3 protein. Of fewer than 550,000 distinct CDR3 sequences listed, around 15% are singletons. The sequence derives from a boy under three years old who had a stem cell transplant for Wiskott-Aldrich syndrome, so the T cells may come from the graft donor. The genes are TRBV10-3 and TRBJ2-5, with 7 bases fitting TRBD2. The starting material was PBMCs, mostly from graft donor cells, obtained 360 days after TCRalphabeta/CD19-depleted stem cell transplant. The CDR3 here is CAISVLGEGETQYF. The CDR3 nucleotides read TGTGCCATCAGTGTATTAGGGGAGGGAGAGACCCAGTACTTC.